What follows are 6 T cell receptor beta chains derived from one specimen sequenced in a study of blood T cell repertoires in COVID-19. Some clones are missing from TCRdb's copy, which holds only in-frame ones; the method was immunoSEQ multiplex PCR. The data contain about 140,000 clones, 70% to 85% of them singletons. Specimen: peripheral blood. Source of these receptors: a man in his fifties or sixties with acute or convalescent COVID-19.

The chain joins TRBV2 to TRBJ1-4; 8 bases line up with TRBD1. Germline V gene lookup returns CDR1 SNHLY and CDR2 FYNNEI. V lost 6 bases and J lost 8; bases outside the gene matches: 8. The CDR3 covers 14 residues. CDR3 amino acids: CASRQDRAGEKLFF. The CDR3 DNA sequence: TGTGCCAGCAGACAGGACAGGGCAGGAGAAAAACTGTTTTTT.

This clone was picked up a small number of times. This chain links TRBV28 with TRBJ1-5, with D tentatively TRBD1 (6 bases). Trimming took off 6 bases at V and 3 bases at J, with 15 bases between the two ends. Germline V gene data show CDR1 as MDHEN and CDR2 as SYDVKM. This CDR3 region has 15 residues. CDR3: CASRPGKGDNQPQHF. Here the CDR3 DNA reads TGTGCCAGCAGGCCCGGCAAGGGGGACAATCAGCCCCAGCATTTT.

V is TRBV18 and J is TRBJ2-7; TRBD1 agrees at 9 bases. The CDR3 length is 15 residues. Trimming cost V 5 bases and J 2 bases; bases outside gene matches: 7. CDR1 is KGHSH and CDR2 is LQKENI in the germline V gene. CDR3 sequence (DNA): TGTGCCAGCTCAAGGCCGGGACAGGGAGCCTACGAGCAGTACTTC. Residues: CASSRPGQGAYEQYF.

The chain recombines TRBV4-2 with TRBJ1-1; no firm D call. V lost 0 bases to trimming and J lost 0 bases, with 11 bases between them. The germline V gene has CDR1 LGHNA and CDR2 YNFKEQ. This CDR3 spans 16 amino acids. The CDR3 DNA sequence: TGTGCCAGCAGCCAAGATCCGGAGGGAATGAACACTGAAGCTTTCTTT. It yields the protein CASSQDPEGMNTEAFF.

This chain joins TRBV11-2 and TRBJ2-1; 7 positions match TRBD1. J gave up 7 bases and V 5 bases, and 5 bases lay outside the gene matches. The CDR3 extends over 13 amino acids. From germline, CDR1 is SGHAT and CDR2 FQNNGV. The CDR3 DNA is TGTGCCAGCAGCAGGGACAGATTGAATGAGCAGTTCTTC. Its translation: CASSRDRLNEQFF.

This chain joins TRBV6-4 and TRBJ2-2, with 11 bases that match TRBD2. This CDR3 has 17 amino acids. The V segment lost 2 bases and the J segment 4 bases; nucleotides outside the gene matches: 6. The germline V gene has CDR1 MRHNA and CDR2 SNTAGT. The CDR3 nucleotides read TGTGCCAGCAGTGACACCGGGACTAGCGGCGCCACCGGGGAGCTGTTTTTT. This sequence encodes CASSDTGTSGATGELFF.